A selection of T cell receptor beta chains follows, all from one sample in a study of shared clonotypes between healthy human individuals. Assay: immunoSEQ multiplex PCR; the TCRdb copy retains only in-frame clones and omits some. The profile shows around 600,000 clones, less than 98% of them singletons. The sample comprised naive CD4+ T cells sorted from blood. Receptors were obtained from a woman in her thirties in good health. Each CDR3 is given with its conserved first and last residue. D genes are given only for firm matches. Not every row has a clone size; where given, it reads once, few, many or a size class.

TRBJ2-1 | TRBD2 | - | TRBV30 | TGTGCCTGGAGTCGGGGTAGCGGGAGGGCCTCCTGGTTCTTC | CAWSRGSGRASWFF
TRBJ2-5 | - | - | TRBV9 | TGTGCCAGCAGCGTAGGGAGAGCCCAAGAGACCCAGTACTTC | CASSVGRAQETQYF
TRBJ2-3 | TRBD2 | - | TRBV7-6 | TGTGCCAGCAGCTCTTCCCTCCGCGGGAGTATCTGGAGTACGCAGTATTTT | CASSSSLRGSIWSTQYF
TRBJ2-7 | - | once | TRBV28 | TGTGCCAGCAGTCTTGCGGGGACCTACGAGCAGTACTTC | CASSLAGTYEQYF
TRBJ2-3 | - | - | TRBV27 | TGTGCCAGCAGTTTAGTCGGCACGGGGGAAGGAGATACGCAGTATTTT | CASSLVGTGEGDTQYF
TRBJ1-2 | - | - | TRBV28 | TGTGCCAGCACCCTTCGGACAGTCAACTATGGCTACACCTTC | CASTLRTVNYGYTF
TRBJ1-1 | - | - | TRBV11-3 | TGTGCCAGCAGCTCATTTACAGATACTGAAGCTTTCTTT | CASSSFTDTEAFF
TRBJ1-2 | - | once | TRBV6-5 | TGTGCCAGCAGTTACTCTACGGGCCTCCAAGGCTACACCTTC | CASSYSTGLQGYTF
TRBJ2-7 | TRBD2 | - | TRBV5-1 | TGCGCCAGCAGCTTCCATAGGGAGGGAGGGAGCTACTCCTACGAGCAGTACTTC | CASSFHREGGSYSYEQYF
TRBJ2-1 | TRBD2 | - | TRBV7-2 | TGTGCCAGCAGCTTATTCTCCGGGACTAGCGGGATTCGTGAGCAGTTCTTC | CASSLFSGTSGIREQFF
TRBJ2-1 | - | - | TRBV28 | TGTGCCAGCAGTTTGGACTCCGATCGAGGTGAGCAGTTCTTC | CASSLDSDRGEQFF
TRBJ2-7 | TRBD1 | once | TRBV2 | TGTGCCAGCAGTCCCGGGACAGGGGCCTACGAGCAGTACTTC | CASSPGTGAYEQYF
TRBJ2-2 | TRBD2 | - | TRBV19 | TGTGCCAGTAGGTGGCGGGAGGGCCTAGAGAGTAACGGGGAGCTGTTTTTT | CASRWREGLESNGELFF
TRBJ2-7 | - | - | TRBV21-1 | TGTGCCAGCAGCAAAGACCGTCCCCCTAGCGGGAGTGGGAACGAGCAGTACTTC | CASSKDRPPSGSGNEQYF
TRBJ1-2 | TRBD1 | few | TRBV5-1 | TGCGCCAGCAGCTTGGGCGGGACAGGGGATGGCTACACCTTC | CASSLGGTGDGYTF
TRBJ2-3 | TRBD2 | - | TRBV4-1 | TGCGCCAGCAGCCATCTAGCGGGAGTAACAGATACGCAGTATTTT | CASSHLAGVTDTQYF
TRBJ2-1 | - | - | TRBV20-1 | TGCAGTGCACGACCAGCCAGTGAGCAGTTCTTC | CSARPASEQFF
TRBJ2-5 | TRBD2 | - | TRBV5-1 | TGCGCCAGCAGCTCGACCGGGACTAGCGCTGGAGAGACCCAGTACTTC | CASSSTGTSAGETQYF
TRBJ2-1 | - | - | TRBV29-1 | TGCAGCGTTAGCGGACGATGGAATGAGCAGTTCTTC | CSVSGRWNEQFF
TRBJ1-4 | - | - | TRBV28 | TGTGCCAGCAGTTTTGGACCCGAAAAACTGTTTTTT | CASSFGPEKLFF
TRBJ2-2 | TRBD1 | - | TRBV6-5 | TGTGCCAGCAGTTACTCACAGGGGGGCACCGGGGAGCTGTTTTTT | CASSYSQGGTGELFF
TRBJ2-1 | TRBD1 | - | TRBV5-1 | TGCGCCAGCTCGAGGGACAGGGGTAATGAGCAGTTCTTC | CASSRDRGNEQFF
TRBJ1-1 | - | few | TRBV11-2 | TGTGCCAGCAGCCTACAGTGGACAGCAGAAGCTTTCTTT | CASSLQWTAEAFF
TRBJ1-1 | - | once | TRBV5-1 | TGCGCCAGCAGCTTGGTTCAGCCCCCGGACACTGAAGCTTTCTTT | CASSLVQPPDTEAFF
TRBJ1-5 | TRBD1 | - | TRBV28 | TGTGCCAGCAGCCTCCTCGGACAGGGGTCCGGTCAGCCCCAGCATTTT | CASSLLGQGSGQPQHF
TRBJ2-7 | - | - | TRBV19 | TGTGCCAGTAGTATATCAGGGACGGTCTCCTACGAGCAGTACTTC | CASSISGTVSYEQYF
TRBJ2-3 | TRBD2 | - | TRBV5-1 | TGCGCCAGCAGCTTGGCCGCAGCGGGAGGGAGCACAGATACGCAGTATTTT | CASSLAAAGGSTDTQYF
TRBJ2-1 | TRBD2 | - | TRBV4-1 | TGCGCCAGCAGCCCACTGATAGCGGGAGTATTCAATGAGCAGTTCTTC | CASSPLIAGVFNEQFF
TRBJ2-7 | TRBD2 | - | TRBV6-6 | TGTGCCAGCAGTTACAGGACTAGCTCTGACGAGCAGTACTTC | CASSYRTSSDEQYF
TRBJ2-1 | - | - | TRBV19 | TGTGCCAGTAGTCGGAGCTATGAGCGGTTCTTC | CASSRSYERFF
TRBJ1-1 | - | - | TRBV19 | TGTGCCAGTACTCGGGACTTTAAAGCTTTCTTT | CASTRDFKAFF
TRBJ1-5 | TRBD1 | - | TRBV2 | TGTGCCAGCAGTGGGACAGGAAATCAGCCCCAGCATTTT | CASSGTGNQPQHF
TRBJ2-5 | - | - | TRBV27 | TGTGCCAGCAGAACCGTCCAGGGAAAAAAAGAGACCCAGTACTTC | CASRTVQGKKETQYF
TRBJ1-1 | - | - | TRBV19 | TGTGCCAGCCGAACGAGACAGACGAACACTGAAGCTTTCTTT | CASRTRQTNTEAFF
TRBJ2-7 | - | - | TRBV5-1 | TGCGCCAGCAGCATCGGACGTTGGGGGTCCTACGAGCAGTACTTC | CASSIGRWGSYEQYF
TRBJ1-4 | - | once | TRBV11-2 | TGTGCCAGCAGCTTAGGTCAAAGGGAAAAACTGTTTTTT | CASSLGQREKLFF
TRBJ2-5 | TRBD1 | - | TRBV27 | TGTGCCAGCAGTCTCTTTGGGACAGGGGGCTATGAGACCCAGTACTTC | CASSLFGTGGYETQYF
TRBJ2-1 | TRBD2 | - | TRBV7-8 | TGTGCCAGCAGCTTCACCTGGACTAGCGGAGGCTACAATGAGCAGTTCTTC | CASSFTWTSGGYNEQFF
TRBJ1-1 | - | - | TRBV5-1 | TGCGCCAGCAGCTTTTCAGGGTTGAACACTGAAGCTTTCTTT | CASSFSGLNTEAFF
TRBJ2-7 | TRBD1 | - | TRBV27 | TGTGCCAGCAGTTTGCTAGGGACAGAATACGAGCAGTACTTC | CASSLLGTEYEQYF
TRBJ2-7 | TRBD2 | - | TRBV7-8 | TGTGCCAGCAGCCGCCGGGCTAGCGGCTCCTACGAGCAGTACTTC | CASSRRASGSYEQYF
TRBJ2-7 | - | - | TRBV7-9 | TGTGCCAGCAGCTTAGAGCCCCCGCAAGAGCAGTACTTC | CASSLEPPQEQYF